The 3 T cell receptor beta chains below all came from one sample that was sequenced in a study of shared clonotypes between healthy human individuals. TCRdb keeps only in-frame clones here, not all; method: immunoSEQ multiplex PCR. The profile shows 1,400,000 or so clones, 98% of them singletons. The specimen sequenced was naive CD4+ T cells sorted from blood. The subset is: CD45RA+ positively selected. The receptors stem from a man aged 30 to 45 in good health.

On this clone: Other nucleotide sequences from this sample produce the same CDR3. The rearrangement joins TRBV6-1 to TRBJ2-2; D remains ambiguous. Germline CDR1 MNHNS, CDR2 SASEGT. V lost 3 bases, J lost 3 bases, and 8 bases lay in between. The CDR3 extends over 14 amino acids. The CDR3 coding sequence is TGTGCCAGCAGTGAGCTTGGGTACACCGGGGAGCTGTTTTTT. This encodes CASSELGYTGELFF.

CDR3 region: CASSFSGTPVEKLFF. CDR3 sequence (DNA): TGTGCCAGCAGTTTTTCCGGGACACCTGTGGAAAAACTGTTTTTT. V gene TRBV28 combines with J gene TRBJ1-4, with D perhaps matching TRBD1 (6 bases). V lost 3 bases and J lost 8, with 16 bases in between. CDR1 and CDR2 from the germline V gene are MDHEN and SYDVKM. CDR3 length: 15 residues.

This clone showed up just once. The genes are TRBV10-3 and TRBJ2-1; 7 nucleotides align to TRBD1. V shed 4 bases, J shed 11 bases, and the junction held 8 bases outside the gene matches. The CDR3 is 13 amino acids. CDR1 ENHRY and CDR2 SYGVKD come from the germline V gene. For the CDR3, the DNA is TGTGCCATCAGTGGAGAAGAACAGGGGCAGCAGTTCTTC. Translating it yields CAISGEEQGQQFF.